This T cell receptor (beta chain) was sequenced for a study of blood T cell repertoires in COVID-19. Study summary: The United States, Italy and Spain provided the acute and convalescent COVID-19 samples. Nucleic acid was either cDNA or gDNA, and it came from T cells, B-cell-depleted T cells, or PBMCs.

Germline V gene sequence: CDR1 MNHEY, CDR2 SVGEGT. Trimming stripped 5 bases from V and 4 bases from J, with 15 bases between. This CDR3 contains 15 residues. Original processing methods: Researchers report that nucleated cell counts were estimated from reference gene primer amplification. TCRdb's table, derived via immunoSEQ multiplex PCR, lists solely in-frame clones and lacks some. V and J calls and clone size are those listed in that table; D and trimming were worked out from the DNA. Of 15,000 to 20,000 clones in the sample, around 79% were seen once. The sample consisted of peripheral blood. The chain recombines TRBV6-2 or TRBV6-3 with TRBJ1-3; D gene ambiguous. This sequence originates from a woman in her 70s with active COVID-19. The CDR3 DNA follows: TGTGCCAGCAGTGACGGGATCGGGCGAGGAAACACCATATATTTT. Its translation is CASSDGIGRGNTIYF.